This T cell receptor beta chain was identified during a study of CD8+CD57+ T cells in acquired aplastic anemia. About the research overall: On average, sorted CD4+ and CD8+ cells gave approximately 3 ug of DNA. Notes on the study in general: Patients shared around 31 CD8+ CDR3 sequences with controls.

The germline CDR1 and CDR2 sequences are SNHLY and FYNNEI. The CDR3 is made up of 16 amino acids. The junction had 7 bases not matched to a gene; V was cut back by 7 bases and J by 5 bases. With regard to this clonotype: Its specificity is unknown.

Researchers used genomic DNA as the template to profile TCR beta VDJ and CDR3. One entry per CDR3 protein results from TCRdb running MiXCR on the reads. The sample has over 100,000 distinct CDR3 sequences, roughly 40% seen once. This clonotype was obtained from a human donor in good health, serving as a control. Source material: sorted CD4+, CD8+, or CD8+CD57+ T cells (not recorded which) from PBMCs. The chain links TRBV2 to TRBJ2-5; 16 bases line up with TRBD2. The CDR3, as DNA: TGTGCCAGCACCGGGACTAGCGGGGGGGCGTTGGAGACCCAGTACTTC. It is translated as CASTGTSGGALETQYF.